This TCR beta chain appears in the sequencing data of a study of T cell changes during pregnancy in multiple sclerosis. The repertoire was sequenced with immunoSEQ multiplex PCR; TCRdb's copy has only in-frame clones and lacks some. This sample carries about 87,000 clones, around 95% of them seen once, and the ten largest clones take 1.3% to 1.5%. Sequencing was performed on peripheral blood, taken in the third trimester of pregnancy. The clonotype comes from a female donor in good health, enrolled as a control in a pregnancy study.

CDR3: CASSDGGQGNTGELFF. Here the CDR3 DNA reads TGTGCCAGCAGTGACGGGGGACAGGGGAACACCGGGGAGCTGTTTTTT. The rearrangement joins TRBV6-4 to TRBJ2-2, with 9 bases aligning to TRBD1. This CDR3 has 16 amino acids. Germline V gives CDR1 MRHNA, CDR2 SNTAGT. Unmatched junction bases numbered 2, after V lost 2 bases and J lost 1 base.